The following is a T cell receptor (beta chain) sequence with its context. The antigen is undetermined. The study left out patients who had uncontrolled infection, other autoimmune disease, pregnancy or lactation. Clinical symptoms, serum thyroxine and TRAb, thyroid ultrasound and orbital computed tomography were used for the diagnoses. The data derive from a study of T cells in Graves' hyperthyroidism and ophthalmopathy. Findings and caveats of the study: Peripheral blood also featured most of the thyroid clonotypes expanded above 0.001. In the analysis, a 13 V-J model separated ophthalmopathy from stable hyperthyroidism.

The CDR3 totals 13 residues. Trimming took 5 bases from V and 3 from J, leaving 11 bases between them. The germline V gene encodes CDR1 DFQATT and CDR2 SNEGSKA (reference sequence). There were TCR beta CDR3 regions amplified from RNA transcripts. The primer set for the first-round RT-PCR of the TCR CDR3 was HTBI. TCRdb re-called the multiplex PCR reads through MiXCR, storing one row per CDR3 protein. The sample lists 550,000 to 700,000 distinct CDR3 sequences; roughly 50% were seen once. The receptor's source is an adult woman with Graves' disease, either hyperthyroidism or ophthalmopathy (not recorded which). The specimen sequenced was peripheral blood or thyroid tissue (not recorded which). The gene calls are TRBV20-1 and TRBJ2-1, with D perhaps TRBD1 (6 bases). The CDR3 region is CSAPGTFYNEQFF. The DNA of the CDR3 is TGCAGTGCTCCGGGGACATTCTACAATGAGCAGTTCTTC.